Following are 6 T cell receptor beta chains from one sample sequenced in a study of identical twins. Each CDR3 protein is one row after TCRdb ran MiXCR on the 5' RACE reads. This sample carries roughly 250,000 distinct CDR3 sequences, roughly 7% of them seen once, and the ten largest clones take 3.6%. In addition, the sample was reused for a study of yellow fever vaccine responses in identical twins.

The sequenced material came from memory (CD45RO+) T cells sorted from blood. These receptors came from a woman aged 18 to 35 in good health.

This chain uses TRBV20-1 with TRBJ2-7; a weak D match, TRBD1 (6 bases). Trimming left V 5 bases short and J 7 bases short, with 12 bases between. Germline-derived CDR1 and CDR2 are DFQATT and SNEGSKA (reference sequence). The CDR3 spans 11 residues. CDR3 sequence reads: CSARRGREQYV. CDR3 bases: TGCAGTGCTCGCAGGGGCCGGGAGCAGTACGTC.

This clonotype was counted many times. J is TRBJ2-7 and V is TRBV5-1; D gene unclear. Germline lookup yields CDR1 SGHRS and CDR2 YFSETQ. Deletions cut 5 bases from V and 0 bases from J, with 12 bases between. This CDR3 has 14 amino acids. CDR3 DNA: TGCGCCAGCAGACTAAGGTTTAGCTCCTACGAGCAGTACTTC. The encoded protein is CASRLRFSSYEQYF.

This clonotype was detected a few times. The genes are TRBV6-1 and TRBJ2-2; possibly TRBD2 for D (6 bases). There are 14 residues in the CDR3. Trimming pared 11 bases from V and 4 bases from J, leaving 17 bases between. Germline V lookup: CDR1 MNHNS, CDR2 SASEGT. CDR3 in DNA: TGTGCCGGTAGGCGGGACGGCCTCACCGGGGAGCTGTTTTTT. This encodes CAGRRDGLTGELFF.

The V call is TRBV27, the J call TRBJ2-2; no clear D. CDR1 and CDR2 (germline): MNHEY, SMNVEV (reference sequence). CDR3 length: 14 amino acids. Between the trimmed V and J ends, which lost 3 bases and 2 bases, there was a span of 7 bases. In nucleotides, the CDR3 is TGTGCCAGCAGTTTGAAATACAACACCGGGGAGCTGTTTTTT. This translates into CASSLKYNTGELFF.

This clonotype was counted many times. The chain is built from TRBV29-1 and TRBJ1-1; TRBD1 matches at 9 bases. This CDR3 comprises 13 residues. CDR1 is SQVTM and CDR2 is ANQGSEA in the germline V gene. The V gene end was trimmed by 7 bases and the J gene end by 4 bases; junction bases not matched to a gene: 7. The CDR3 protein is CSAPDRGSTEAFF. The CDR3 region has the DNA TGCAGCGCCCCGGACAGGGGTAGCACTGAAGCTTTCTTT.

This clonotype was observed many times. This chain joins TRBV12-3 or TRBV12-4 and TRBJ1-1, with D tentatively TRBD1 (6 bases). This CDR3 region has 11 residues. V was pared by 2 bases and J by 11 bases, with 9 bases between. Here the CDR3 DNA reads TGTGCCAGCAGTTTACCAGGGGTGGCTTTCTTT. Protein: CASSLPGVAFF.